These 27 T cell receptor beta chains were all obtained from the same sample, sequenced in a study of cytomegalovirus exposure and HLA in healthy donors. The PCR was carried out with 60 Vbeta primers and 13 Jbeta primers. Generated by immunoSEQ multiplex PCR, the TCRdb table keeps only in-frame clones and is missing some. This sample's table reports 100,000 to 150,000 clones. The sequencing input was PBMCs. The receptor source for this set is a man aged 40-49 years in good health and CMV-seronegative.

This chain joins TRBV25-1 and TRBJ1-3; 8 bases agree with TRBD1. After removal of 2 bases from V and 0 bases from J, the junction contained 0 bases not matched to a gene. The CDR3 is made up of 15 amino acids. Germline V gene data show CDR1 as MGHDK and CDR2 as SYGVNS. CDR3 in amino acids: CASSETGGSGNTIYF. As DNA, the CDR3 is TGTGCCAGCAGTGAAACAGGGGGCTCTGGAAACACCATATATTTT.

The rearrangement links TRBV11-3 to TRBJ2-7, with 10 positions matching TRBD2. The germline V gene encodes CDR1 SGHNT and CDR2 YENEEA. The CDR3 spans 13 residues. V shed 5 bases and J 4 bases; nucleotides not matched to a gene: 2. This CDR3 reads CASSRLAGYEQYF. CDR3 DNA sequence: TGTGCCAGCAGCCGACTAGCGGGTTACGAGCAGTACTTC.

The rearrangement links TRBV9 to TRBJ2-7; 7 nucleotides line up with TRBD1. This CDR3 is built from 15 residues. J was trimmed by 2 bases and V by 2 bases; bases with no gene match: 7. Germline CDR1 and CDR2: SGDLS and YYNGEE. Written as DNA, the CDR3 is TGTGCCAGCAGCGTGTCCGGGACAGCACCCTACGAGCAGTACTTC. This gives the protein CASSVSGTAPYEQYF.

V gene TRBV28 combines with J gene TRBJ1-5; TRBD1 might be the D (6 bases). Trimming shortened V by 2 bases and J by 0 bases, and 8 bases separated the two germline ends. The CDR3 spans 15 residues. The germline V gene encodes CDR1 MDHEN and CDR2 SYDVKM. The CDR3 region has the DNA TGTGCCAGCAGTTTAAGGGGGTATAGCAATCAGCCCCAGCATTTT. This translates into CASSLRGYSNQPQHF.

DNA for the CDR3: TGCGCCAGCAGCTTGGGGCAGCGGACCTTTACTGAAGCTTTCTTT. It encodes CASSLGQRTFTEAFF. The gene calls are TRBV5-1 and TRBJ1-1; D is ambiguous. CDR1 and CDR2 (germline): SGHRS, YFSETQ. The CDR3 consists of 15 residues. The ends were cut back, 0 bases at V and 5 bases at J, with 14 bases in the middle.

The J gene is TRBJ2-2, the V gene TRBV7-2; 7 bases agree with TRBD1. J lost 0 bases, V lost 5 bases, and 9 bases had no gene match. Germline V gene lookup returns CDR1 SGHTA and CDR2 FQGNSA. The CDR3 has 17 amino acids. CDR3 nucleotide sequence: TGTGCCAGCAGCACCGGGACAGAAAAACCGAACACCGGGGAGCTGTTTTTT. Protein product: CASSTGTEKPNTGELFF.

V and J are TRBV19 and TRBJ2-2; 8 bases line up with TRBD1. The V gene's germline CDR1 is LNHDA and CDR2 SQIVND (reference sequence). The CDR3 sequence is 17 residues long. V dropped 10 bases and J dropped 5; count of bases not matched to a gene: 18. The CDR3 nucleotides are TGTGCCACCACCCCCTACGGACAGGGACGAGGGACCGGGGAGCTGTTTTTT. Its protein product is CATTPYGQGRGTGELFF.

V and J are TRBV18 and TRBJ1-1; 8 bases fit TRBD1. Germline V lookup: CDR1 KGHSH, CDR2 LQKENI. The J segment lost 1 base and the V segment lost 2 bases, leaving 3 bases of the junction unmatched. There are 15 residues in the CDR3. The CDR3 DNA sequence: TGTGCCAGCTCACCAATCCAGGGGGCGAACACTGAAGCTTTCTTT. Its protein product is CASSPIQGANTEAFF.

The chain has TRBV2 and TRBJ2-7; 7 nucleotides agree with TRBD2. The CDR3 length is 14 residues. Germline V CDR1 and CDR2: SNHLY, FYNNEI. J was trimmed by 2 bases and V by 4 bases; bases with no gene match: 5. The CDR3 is CASSGASGTYEQYF. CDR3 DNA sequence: TGTGCCAGCAGTGGCGCGAGCGGGACCTACGAGCAGTACTTC.

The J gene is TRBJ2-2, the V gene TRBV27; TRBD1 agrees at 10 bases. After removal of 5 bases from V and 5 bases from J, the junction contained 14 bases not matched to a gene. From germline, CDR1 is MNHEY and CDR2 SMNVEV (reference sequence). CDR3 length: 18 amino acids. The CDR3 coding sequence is TGTGCCAGCAGTATAAACGATCAGCCGGGACAGGGGACCGGGGAGCTGTTTTTT. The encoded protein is CASSINDQPGQGTGELFF.

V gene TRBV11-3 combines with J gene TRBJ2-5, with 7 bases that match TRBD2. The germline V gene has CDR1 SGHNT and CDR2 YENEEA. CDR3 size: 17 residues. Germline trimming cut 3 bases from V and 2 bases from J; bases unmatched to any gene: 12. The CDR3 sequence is CASSLSFEAGAQETQYF. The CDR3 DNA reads TGTGCCAGCAGCTTGTCCTTCGAGGCGGGAGCGCAAGAGACCCAGTACTTC.

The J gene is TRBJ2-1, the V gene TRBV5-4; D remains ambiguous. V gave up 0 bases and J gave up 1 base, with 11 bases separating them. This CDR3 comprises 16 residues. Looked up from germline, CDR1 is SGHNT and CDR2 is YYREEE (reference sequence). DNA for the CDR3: TGTGCCAGCAGCTTGGCCGGCGCGGAGTCCTACAATGAGCAGTTCTTC. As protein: CASSLAGAESYNEQFF.

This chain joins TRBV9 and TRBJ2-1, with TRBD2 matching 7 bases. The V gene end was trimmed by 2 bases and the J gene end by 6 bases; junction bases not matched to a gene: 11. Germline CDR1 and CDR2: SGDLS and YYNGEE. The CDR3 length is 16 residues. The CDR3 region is CASSVRLLAVSNEQFF. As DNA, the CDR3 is TGTGCCAGCAGCGTCCGTTTGCTAGCGGTCTCCAATGAGCAGTTCTTC.

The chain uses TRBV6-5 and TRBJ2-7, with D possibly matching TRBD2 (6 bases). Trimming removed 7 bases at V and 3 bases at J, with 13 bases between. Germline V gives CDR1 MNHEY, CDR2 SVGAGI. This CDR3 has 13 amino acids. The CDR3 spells CASTSPGLYEQYF. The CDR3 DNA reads TGTGCCAGCACAAGCCCGGGACTCTACGAGCAGTACTTC.

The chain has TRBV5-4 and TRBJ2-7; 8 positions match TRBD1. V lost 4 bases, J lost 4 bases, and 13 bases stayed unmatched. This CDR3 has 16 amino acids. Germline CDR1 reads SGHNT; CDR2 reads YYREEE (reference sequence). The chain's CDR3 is CASSLGQAGVQYEQYF. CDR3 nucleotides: TGTGCCAGCAGCCTGGGACAGGCGGGCGTGCAATACGAGCAGTACTTC.

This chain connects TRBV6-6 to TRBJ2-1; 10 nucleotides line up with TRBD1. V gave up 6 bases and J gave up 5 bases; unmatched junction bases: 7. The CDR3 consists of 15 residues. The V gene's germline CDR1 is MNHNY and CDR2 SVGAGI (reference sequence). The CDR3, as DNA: TGTGCCAGCAGGACCGGGACAGGGGCGAACAATGAGCAGTTCTTC. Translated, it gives CASRTGTGANNEQFF.

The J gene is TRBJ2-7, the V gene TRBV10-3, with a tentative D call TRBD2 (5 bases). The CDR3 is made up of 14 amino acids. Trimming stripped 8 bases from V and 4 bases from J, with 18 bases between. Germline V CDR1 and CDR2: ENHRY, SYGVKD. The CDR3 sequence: CAIGTRMRAYEQYF. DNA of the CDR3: TGTGCCATCGGAACCCGGATGAGGGCTTACGAGCAGTACTTC.

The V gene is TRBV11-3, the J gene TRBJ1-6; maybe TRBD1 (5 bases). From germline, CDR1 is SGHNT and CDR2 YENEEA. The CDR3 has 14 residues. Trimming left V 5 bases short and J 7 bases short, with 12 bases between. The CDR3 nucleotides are TGTGCCAGCAGCCGTCGGGGGAAGAATTCACCCCTCCACTTT. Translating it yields CASSRRGKNSPLHF.

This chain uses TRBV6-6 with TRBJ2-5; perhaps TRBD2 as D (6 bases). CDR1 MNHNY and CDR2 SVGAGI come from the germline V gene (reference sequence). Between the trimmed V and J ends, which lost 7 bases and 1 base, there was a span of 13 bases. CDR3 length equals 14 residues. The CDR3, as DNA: TGTGCCAGCACCGACGGGAGTGGCCAAGAGACCCAGTACTTC. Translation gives CASTDGSGQETQYF.

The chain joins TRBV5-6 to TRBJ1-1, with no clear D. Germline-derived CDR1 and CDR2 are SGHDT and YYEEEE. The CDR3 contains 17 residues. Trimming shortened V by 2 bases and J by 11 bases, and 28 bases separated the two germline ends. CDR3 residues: CASSFKTYQEEHALAFF. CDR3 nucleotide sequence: TGTGCCAGCAGCTTCAAAACTTATCAGGAGGAACACGCCTTGGCTTTCTTT.

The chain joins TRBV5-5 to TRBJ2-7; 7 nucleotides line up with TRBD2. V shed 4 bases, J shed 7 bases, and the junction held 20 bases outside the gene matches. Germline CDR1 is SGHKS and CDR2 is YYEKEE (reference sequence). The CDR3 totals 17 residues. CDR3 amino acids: CASSHLIGTMDPLEQYF. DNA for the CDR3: TGTGCCAGCAGCCACCTCATAGGGACTATGGACCCCTTGGAGCAGTACTTC.

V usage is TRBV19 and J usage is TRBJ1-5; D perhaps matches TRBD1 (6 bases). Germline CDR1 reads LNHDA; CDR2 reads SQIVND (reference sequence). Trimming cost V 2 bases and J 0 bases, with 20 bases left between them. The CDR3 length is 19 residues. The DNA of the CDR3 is TGTGCCAGTAGTATACCCGGACAGAAAGGGCTCTATAGCAATCAGCCCCAGCATTTT. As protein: CASSIPGQKGLYSNQPQHF.

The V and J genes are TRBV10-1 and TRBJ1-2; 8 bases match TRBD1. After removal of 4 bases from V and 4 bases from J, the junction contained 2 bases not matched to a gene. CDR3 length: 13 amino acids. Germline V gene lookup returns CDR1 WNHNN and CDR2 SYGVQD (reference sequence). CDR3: CASSGTGGYGYTF. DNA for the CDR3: TGCGCCAGCAGTGGTACAGGGGGCTATGGCTACACCTTC.

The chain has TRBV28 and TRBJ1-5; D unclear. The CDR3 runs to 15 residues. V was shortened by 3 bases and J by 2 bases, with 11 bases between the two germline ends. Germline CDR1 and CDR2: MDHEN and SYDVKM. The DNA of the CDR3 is TGTGCCAGCAGTTTTCCAGGTGGTGGCAATCAGCCCCAGCATTTT. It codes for CASSFPGGGNQPQHF. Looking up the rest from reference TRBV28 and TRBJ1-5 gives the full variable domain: DVKVTQSSRYLVKRTGEKVFLECVQDMDHENMFWYRQDPGLGLRLIYFSYDVKMKEKGDIPEGYSVSREKKERFSLILESASTNQTSMYLCASSFPGGGNQPQHFGDGTRLSIL.

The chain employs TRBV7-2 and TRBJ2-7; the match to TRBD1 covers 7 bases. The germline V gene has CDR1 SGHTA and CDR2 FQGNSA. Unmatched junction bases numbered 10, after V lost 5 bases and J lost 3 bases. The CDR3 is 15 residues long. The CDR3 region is CASSPEGQAYYEQYF. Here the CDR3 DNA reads TGTGCCAGCAGCCCGGAAGGACAGGCTTACTACGAGCAGTACTTC.

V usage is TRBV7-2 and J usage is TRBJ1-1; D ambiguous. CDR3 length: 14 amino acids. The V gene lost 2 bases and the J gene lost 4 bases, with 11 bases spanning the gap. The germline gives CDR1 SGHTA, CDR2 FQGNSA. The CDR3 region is CASSLQRRSTEAFF. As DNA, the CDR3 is TGTGCCAGCAGCTTACAACGGAGAAGCACTGAAGCTTTCTTT. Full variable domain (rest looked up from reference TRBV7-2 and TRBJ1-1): GAGVSQSPSNKVTEKGKDVELRCDPISGHTALYWYRQSLGQGLEFLIYFQGNSAPDKSGLPSDRFSAERTGGSVSTLTIQRTQQEDSAVYLCASSLQRRSTEAFFGQGTRLTVV.

CDR3 region: CATAIRQASYEQYF. The DNA of the CDR3 is TGTGCCACTGCGATTAGACAGGCCTCCTACGAGCAGTACTTC. The chain joins TRBV6-5 to TRBJ2-7; perhaps TRBD1 as D (6 bases). The germline gives CDR1 MNHEY, CDR2 SVGAGI. Trimming pared 10 bases from V and 0 bases from J, leaving 16 bases between. CDR3 size: 14 residues.